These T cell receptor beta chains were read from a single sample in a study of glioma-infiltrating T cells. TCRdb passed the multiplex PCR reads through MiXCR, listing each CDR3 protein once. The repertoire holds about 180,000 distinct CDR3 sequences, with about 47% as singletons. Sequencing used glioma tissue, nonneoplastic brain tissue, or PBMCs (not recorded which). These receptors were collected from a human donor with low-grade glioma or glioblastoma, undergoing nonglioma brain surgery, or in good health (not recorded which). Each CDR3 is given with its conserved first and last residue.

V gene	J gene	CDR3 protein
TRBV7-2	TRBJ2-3	CASSLGGPRTDTQYF
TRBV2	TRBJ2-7	CDSRLAGLYEQYF
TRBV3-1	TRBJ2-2	CASSQDRGRINTGELFF
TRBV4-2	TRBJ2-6	CASSPWSSGANVLTF
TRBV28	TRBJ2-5	CASSTPATAAQETQYF
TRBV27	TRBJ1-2	CASSRRGGMDGYTF
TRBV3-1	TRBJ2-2	CASSQGGPGLGELFF
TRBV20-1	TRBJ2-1	CSAGLRPRIYNEQFF
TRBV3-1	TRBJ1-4	CASSPGTPATNEKLFF
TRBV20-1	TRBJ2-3	CSAYRPAGVSDTQYF
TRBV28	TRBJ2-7	CASSSQWRQLITYEQYF
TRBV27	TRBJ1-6	CASSPRPPAAQLTSSPLHF
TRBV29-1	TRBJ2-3	CSSEGNTDTQYF
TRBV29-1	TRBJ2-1	CSAAMIETQFF
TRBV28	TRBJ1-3	CATKPGQGSGNTIYF
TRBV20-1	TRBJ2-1	CSAVPGTADYEQFF
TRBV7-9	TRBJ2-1	CASSLGTRGRTSYNEQFF
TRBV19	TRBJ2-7	CASSTVGGGTYEQYF
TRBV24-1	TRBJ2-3	CATSDPRTGYGDTQYF
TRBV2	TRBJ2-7	CASSEISSGLNEQYF
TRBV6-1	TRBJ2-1	CASSLTGGRSYNEQFF
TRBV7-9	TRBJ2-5	CASSQPSCRETQYF
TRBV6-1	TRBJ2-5	CASSPIRDRGQETQYF
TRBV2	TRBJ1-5	CASSTDNNQPQHF
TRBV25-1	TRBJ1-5	CASIELGFNQPQHF
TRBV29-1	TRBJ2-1	CSVGTGGFF
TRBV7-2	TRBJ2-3	CASSLHPMGTDTQYF
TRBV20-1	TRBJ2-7	CSAKTVSSYEQYF
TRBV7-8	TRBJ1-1	CASSLTVTEAFF
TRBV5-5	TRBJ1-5	CASSPGDSNQPQHF
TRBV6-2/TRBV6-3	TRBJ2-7	CASSQIKDSYEQYF
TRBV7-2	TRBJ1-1	CASSFGQGEAFF
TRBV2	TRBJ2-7	CASSGAHDYEQYF
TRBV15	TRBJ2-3	CATSGPSAPDTQYF
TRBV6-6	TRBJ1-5	CASSYRVDQRQHF
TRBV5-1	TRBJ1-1	CASSLGRLNTEAFF
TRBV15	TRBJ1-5	CATSRDTGRSGQPQHF
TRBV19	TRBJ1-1	CASSTHRGRVTEAFF
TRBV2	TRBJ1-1	CASSSNNTGAFF
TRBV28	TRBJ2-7	CASSGWTGYADQYF
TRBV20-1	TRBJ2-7	CIARLGVSFYEQYF
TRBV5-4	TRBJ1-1	CASSTTGLNTEAFF
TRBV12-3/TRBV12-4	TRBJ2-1	CASSFQLSWRGAYNEQFF
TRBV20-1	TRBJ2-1	CSAPPLAGFNEQFF
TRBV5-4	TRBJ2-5	CASSLLGREETQHF
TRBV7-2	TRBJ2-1	CASSLASGVTYNEQFF
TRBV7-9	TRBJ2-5	CAISSDRQETQYF
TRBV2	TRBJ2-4	CASMEVPSAKNIQYF
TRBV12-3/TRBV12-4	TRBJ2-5	CASSFRLGSKETKYF
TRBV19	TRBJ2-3	CASSIRPADTQYF
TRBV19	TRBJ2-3	CASSITGHRDTQYF
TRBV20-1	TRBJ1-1	CSARNGGSFEAFF
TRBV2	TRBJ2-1	CASKDPGNNEQFF
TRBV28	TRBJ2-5	CASSTRTSGIQETQYF
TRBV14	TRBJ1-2	CASSQEGSGYYGYTF
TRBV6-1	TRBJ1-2	CASRKTGEYGYTF
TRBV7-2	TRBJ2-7	CASSLSGSFYEQYF
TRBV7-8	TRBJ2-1	CASSRRGLAGEVEQFF
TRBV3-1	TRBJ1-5	CASSQDQGGQTSNQPQHF
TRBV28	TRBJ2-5	CASSPTLQETQYF